These T cell receptor beta chains were read from a single sample in a study of blood T cell repertoires in COVID-19. TCRdb's copy holds only in-frame clones and misses some; the assay was immunoSEQ multiplex PCR. The sample lists 70,000 or so clones, roughly 80% seen once, with over 15% in the top ten. The sample was peripheral blood. These receptors originate from a human donor in a cohort sampled during active COVID-19. CDR3s include the opening cysteine and the closing phenylalanine or tryptophan. The order of the fields is D gene, V gene, J gene, clone size, CDR3 protein, CDR3 DNA. A D gene is named only where the DNA matches it firmly. Clone size is given for some rows only: seen once, a few or many times, or a class if the clone is expanded.

TRBD2	TRBV7-9	TRBJ2-7	-	CASSLGGGAYEQYF	TGTGCCAGCAGCTTAGGCGGGGGAGCCTACGAGCAGTACTTC
-	TRBV30	TRBJ1-2	few	CASRGGRNAVYGYTF	TGTGCCTCTCGGGGGGGACGGAACGCAGTCTATGGCTACACCTTC
-	TRBV18	TRBJ2-7	-	CASSPDRSEQYF	TGTGCCAGCTCACCAGATAGAAGCGAGCAGTACTTC
TRBD1	TRBV6-1	TRBJ1-6	-	CASSEGGQTIRFF	TGTGCCAGCAGTGAAGGGGGACAGACAATCCGATTCTTT
-	TRBV2	TRBJ2-1	-	CASNKVGGNEQFF	TGTGCCAGCAATAAGGTCGGGGGAAATGAGCAGTTCTTC
-	TRBV18	TRBJ1-4	-	CASSAPSEGEKLFF	TGTGCCAGCTCAGCACCCTCCGAGGGTGAAAAACTGTTTTTT
-	TRBV11-2	TRBJ1-1	-	CATRRDWDTEAFF	TGTGCTACGCGGAGAGACTGGGACACTGAAGCTTTCTTT
-	TRBV5-1	TRBJ1-1	few	CASSLRAMNTEAFF	TGCGCCAGCAGCTTGCGAGCCATGAACACTGAAGCTTTCTTT
TRBD1	TRBV27	TRBJ2-6	once	CASSFGDRAALTF	TGTGCCAGCAGTTTTGGGGACAGGGCGGCCCTGACTTTC
-	TRBV6-2/TRBV6-3	TRBJ1-5	-	CASSYSVNQPQHF	TGTGCCAGCAGTTACTCCGTCAATCAGCCCCAGCATTTT
-	TRBV2	TRBJ2-5	once	CASGEGRGQETQYF	TGTGCCAGTGGGGAAGGGAGGGGGCAAGAGACCCAGTACTTC
TRBD1	TRBV19	TRBJ2-7	-	CASSSGQGSYEQYF	TGTGCCAGTAGCTCGGGACAGGGATCCTACGAGCAGTACTTC
TRBD2	TRBV5-1	TRBJ2-7	-	CASSWTSGSYEQYF	TGCGCCAGCAGCTGGACTAGCGGGAGCTACGAGCAGTACTTC
-	TRBV29-1	TRBJ1-2	-	CSVVAGDGYTF	TGCAGCGTTGTGGCGGGGGATGGCTACACCTTC
-	TRBV18	TRBJ1-2	-	CASSPRTQMGRTNYGYTF	TGTGCCAGCTCACCACGAACCCAAATGGGCAGGACTAACTATGGCTACACCTTC
-	TRBV19	TRBJ1-2	once	CASTKHPAGGYTF	TGTGCCAGTACCAAGCACCCAGCGGGTGGCTACACCTTC
-	TRBV3-1/TRBV3-2	TRBJ1-1	-	CASSSRMEGKNTEAFF	TGTGCCAGCAGCTCCCGAATGGAGGGAAAGAACACTGAAGCTTTCTTT
-	TRBV15	TRBJ1-4	-	CATSRAAQREKLFF	TGTGCCACCAGCAGAGCGGCACAGCGGGAAAAACTGTTTTTT
-	TRBV18	TRBJ1-1	-	CASSPQGLTEAFF	TGTGCCAGCTCACCACAGGGGTTGACTGAAGCTTTCTTT
TRBD1	TRBV5-4	TRBJ1-2	-	CATRQGRDAEDGYTF	TGTGCCACCCGACAGGGAAGGGATGCGGAAGATGGCTACACCTTC
TRBD2	TRBV5-1	TRBJ2-5	once	CASSSSGAKQETQYF	TGCGCCAGCAGCTCTAGCGGGGCGAAACAAGAGACCCAGTACTTC
TRBD1	TRBV4-1	TRBJ1-1	-	CASSPGQGGKTEAFF	TGCGCCAGCTCGCCGGGACAGGGGGGGAAAACTGAAGCTTTCTTT
-	TRBV7-2	TRBJ1-1	-	CASSLSGRVNTEAFF	TGTGCCAGCAGCTTGTCAGGGAGGGTGAACACTGAAGCTTTCTTT
TRBD1	TRBV19	TRBJ1-4	-	CASSIDRVREKLFF	TGTGCCAGTAGTATCGACAGGGTACGAGAAAAACTGTTTTTT
-	TRBV29-1	TRBJ2-7	-	CSVDPTGTGEQYF	TGCAGCGTTGACCCGACAGGGACTGGCGAGCAGTACTTC
-	TRBV3-1/TRBV3-2	TRBJ2-5	-	CASSHPGQRKETQYF	TGTGCCAGCAGCCACCCAGGGCAGAGAAAAGAGACCCAGTACTTC
-	TRBV29-1	TRBJ1-2	-	CSVARTRGGYGYTF	TGCAGCGTGGCTCGCACCCGAGGCGGCTATGGCTACACCTTC
TRBD1	TRBV7-2	TRBJ1-2	-	CASSSGDRSPHYGYTF	TGTGCCAGCAGCTCAGGGGACAGGTCCCCCCACTATGGCTACACCTTC
TRBD1	TRBV6-5	TRBJ2-7	-	CASRPGQQYEQYF	TGTGCCAGCAGGCCGGGACAGCAGTACGAGCAGTACTTC
TRBD1	TRBV7-2	TRBJ2-7	-	CASSLPGQGPYEQYF	TGTGCCAGCAGCTTGCCGGGACAGGGCCCCTACGAGCAGTACTTC
-	TRBV29-1	TRBJ1-3	-	CSASGGSNSGNTIYF	TGCAGCGCCTCCGGTGGGAGTAACTCTGGAAACACCATATATTTT